Shown below are 15 T cell receptor beta chains from a single sample sequenced in a study of memory CD4+ T cells and cytomegalovirus serostatus. The sort gate was single viable CD3+CD4+CD8-CD45RO+ cells for memory CD4+ T cells. Data came from immunoSEQ multiplex PCR; TCRdb stores just in-frame clones and leaves some out. This table has approximately 63,000 clones, around three quarters appearing once. Sequencing was carried out using memory CD4+ T cells from blood. The receptors shown here come from an adult in good health and CMV-seronegative. Some clones in this sample may be carry-over from other donors' samples.

V usage is TRBV28 and J usage is TRBJ1-5; unclear D gene. From germline, CDR1 is MDHEN and CDR2 SYDVKM. V was shortened by 7 bases and J by 5 bases, with 12 bases between the two germline ends. The CDR3 has 13 amino acids. CDR3 DNA sequence: TGTGCCAGCACCTTTCGTTACGATCAGCCCCAGCATTTT. Protein product: CASTFRYDQPQHF. Supplemented by reference TRBV28 and TRBJ1-5, the full variable domain reads DVKVTQSSRYLVKRTGEKVFLECVQDMDHENMFWYRQDPGLGLRLIYFSYDVKMKEKGDIPEGYSVSREKKERFSLILESASTNQTSMYLCASTFRYDQPQHFGDGTRLSIL.

V is TRBV7-9 and J is TRBJ1-3, with D possibly being TRBD1 (5 bases). V lost 6 bases and J 0 bases, leaving 9 bases between the germline ends. The CDR3 runs to 14 residues. CDR1 and CDR2 (germline): SEHNR, FQNEAQ (reference sequence). The CDR3 reads CASRPGYSGNTIYF. The CDR3 bases are TGTGCCAGCAGACCAGGGTACTCTGGAAACACCATATATTTT.

The chain carries TRBV18 and TRBJ2-5; D is undetermined. V lost 3 bases and J lost 5, with 10 bases in between. Germline CDR1 KGHSH, CDR2 LQKENI. The CDR3 spans 13 residues. Here the CDR3 reads CASSPLPGETQYF. CDR3 DNA: TGTGCCAGCTCACCTCTTCCCGGGGAGACCCAGTACTTC. The complete variable domain, with remaining parts taken from reference TRBV18 and TRBJ2-5, reads NAGVMQNPRHLVRRRGQEARLRCSPMKGHSHVYWYRQLPEEGLKFMVYLQKENIIDESGMPKERFSAEFPKEGPSILRIQQVVRGDSAAYFCASSPLPGETQYFGPGTRLLVL.

V is TRBV7-3 and J is TRBJ2-5, with TRBD1 matching 7 bases. V shed 2 bases, J shed 7 bases, and the junction held 10 bases outside the gene matches. The CDR3 consists of 15 residues. Germline V gene data show CDR1 as SGHTA and CDR2 as FQGTGA. The CDR3 DNA reads as TGTGCCAGCAGCTTATTGGGACAGAGCCTAGGGACCCAGTACTTC. Its protein product is CASSLLGQSLGTQYF.

The genes are TRBV6-5 and TRBJ2-6, with D uncertain. This CDR3 is built from 15 residues. CDR1 and CDR2 from the germline V gene are MNHEY and SVGAGI. V lost 6 bases, J lost 0 bases, and 9 bases lay in between. CDR3 sequence: CASRGSLSGANVLTF. The DNA for the CDR3 is TGTGCCAGCAGGGGCAGTCTCTCTGGGGCCAACGTCCTGACTTTC.

V is TRBV7-9 and J is TRBJ2-3; 13 bases are shared with TRBD2. With V trimmed by 1 base and J by 4 bases, 8 bases remained unmatched. The CDR3 is 18 amino acids. Germline CDR1 and CDR2: SEHNR and FQNEAQ (reference sequence). Here the CDR3 reads CASSLGQTSGRAADTQYF. CDR3 nucleotide sequence: TGTGCCAGCAGCTTAGGTCAAACTAGCGGGAGGGCCGCAGATACGCAGTATTTT.

The rearrangement uses TRBV7-3 and TRBJ1-1; TRBD1 might be the D (6 bases). Trimming cost V 4 bases and J 3 bases, with 9 bases left between them. CDR3 length: 13 amino acids. Germline CDR1 reads SGHTA; CDR2 reads FQGTGA. CDR3 sequence reads: CASSSQGHTEAFF. CDR3 DNA sequence: TGTGCCAGCAGCTCACAGGGACACACTGAAGCTTTCTTT.

The chain is built from TRBV5-6 and TRBJ2-7; the match to TRBD2 covers 12 bases. Trimming removed 4 bases from V and 10 bases from J; junction bases left unmatched: 15. The germline V gene encodes CDR1 SGHDT and CDR2 YYEEEE. This CDR3 spans 16 amino acids. The CDR3 spells CASSPSYVTSGRLQYF. In DNA, the CDR3 is TGTGCCAGCAGCCCTTCCTACGTCACTAGCGGGAGGCTCCAGTACTTC.

CDR3 in DNA: TGTGCCAGCAGTGAGCGGACAGGGGGCAACCTCGCCTACGAGCAGTACTTC. Protein sequence: CASSERTGGNLAYEQYF. The rearrangement links TRBV25-1 to TRBJ2-7, with 11 bases identical to TRBD1. Germline trimming cut 3 bases from V and 2 bases from J; bases unmatched to any gene: 9. CDR1 is MGHDK, CDR2 SYGVNS, per germline. This CDR3 region has 17 residues.

The chain has TRBV10-3 and TRBJ2-2; possibly TRBD1 for D (6 bases). V lost 7 bases and J 8 bases, leaving 14 bases between the germline ends. Germline V gene data show CDR1 as ENHRY and CDR2 as SYGVKD. The CDR3 is 13 residues long. In DNA form, the CDR3 reads TGTGCCATCACCGCAGGGGTACCAGGGGAGCTGTTTTTT. This sequence encodes CAITAGVPGELFF.

V is TRBV9 and J is TRBJ1-1; D may be TRBD1 (5 bases). This CDR3 region has 14 residues. Germline V gene data show CDR1 as SGDLS and CDR2 as YYNGEE. V gave up 7 bases and J gave up 3 bases, with 16 bases separating them. In DNA, the CDR3 is TGTGCCAGCGGTTCCGATGGCAGGGACACTGAAGCTTTCTTT. It specifies CASGSDGRDTEAFF.

This clone was observed a few times. The V call is TRBV5-6, the J call TRBJ1-6; D unclear. Germline V lookup: CDR1 SGHDT, CDR2 YYEEEE. The CDR3 covers 14 residues. Trimming removed 8 bases at V and 4 bases at J, with 13 bases between. CDR3 DNA sequence: TGTGCCAGTTCTGGACGGGCTTATAATTCACCCCTCCACTTT. Translation: CASSGRAYNSPLHF.

The rearrangement uses TRBV5-1 and TRBJ2-6; 7 bases line up with TRBD1. CDR3 length: 15 amino acids. The junction had 5 bases not matched to a gene; V was cut back by 3 bases and J by 5 bases. Germline values: CDR1 SGHRS, CDR2 YFSETQ. CDR3 amino acids: CASSSDRVRANVLTF. The CDR3 DNA reads TGCGCCAGCAGCTCAGACAGGGTTAGGGCCAACGTCCTGACTTTC.

This clone was seen a single time. The V call is TRBV4-3, the J call TRBJ1-4; D uncertain. V was shortened by 2 bases and J by 0 bases, with 4 bases between the two germline ends. The germline V gene encodes CDR1 LGHNA and CDR2 YSLEER. The CDR3 is 14 amino acids. CDR3 loop: CASSQMATNEKLFF. CDR3 in DNA: TGCGCCAGCAGCCAAATGGCAACTAATGAAAAACTGTTTTTT.

The genes are TRBV11-3 and TRBJ2-2; tentatively, D is TRBD2 (6 bases). The CDR3 consists of 15 residues. Between the trimmed V and J ends, which lost 5 bases and 1 base, there was a span of 11 bases. Per germline, CDR1 SGHNT and CDR2 YENEEA. Here the CDR3 DNA reads TGTGCCAGCAGCAACGGGGGATTGAACACCGGGGAGCTGTTTTTT. It is translated as CASSNGGLNTGELFF.